Below, 3 T cell receptor beta chains from the same sample are listed, as sequenced in a study of blood T cell repertoires in COVID-19. Measured with immunoSEQ multiplex PCR; TCRdb has only the in-frame clones, and not every one. The top ten clones hold around 40% of a sample with 140,000 or so clones, about nine tenths of them seen once. Sequencing used peripheral blood. These receptor sequences come from a man aged 45-60 years who had recovered from COVID-19.

The rearrangement joins TRBV5-8 to TRBJ1-5, with D maybe TRBD1 (6 bases). The germline V and J ends were trimmed by 2 bases and 4 bases, with 13 bases remaining between them. The CDR3 has 15 residues. CDR1 is SGHTS, CDR2 YDEGEE, per germline. In DNA, the CDR3 is TGTGCCAGCAGCTTTAAGGTAACAGGGAATCAGCCCCAGCATTTT. Translating gives CASSFKVTGNQPQHF.

The V and J genes are TRBV12-3 or TRBV12-4 and TRBJ1-1; D possibly corresponds to TRBD1 (5 bases). This CDR3 is 13 amino acids long. Trimming cost V 6 bases and J 5 bases, with 13 bases left between them. The CDR3 DNA reads as TGTGCCAGCAGCCCTGCGGGGGGAACTGAAGCTTTCTTT. It codes for CASSPAGGTEAFF.

The J gene is TRBJ1-2, the V gene TRBV6-2 or TRBV6-3, with D maybe TRBD1 (6 bases). V was shortened by 5 bases and J by 7 bases, with 17 bases between the two germline ends. Germline loops: CDR1 MNHEY, CDR2 SVGEGT. The CDR3 loop spans 14 amino acids. In DNA, the CDR3 is TGTGCCAGCAGTACACCCCGACAGGAACGTGGCTACACCTTC. It specifies CASSTPRQERGYTF.